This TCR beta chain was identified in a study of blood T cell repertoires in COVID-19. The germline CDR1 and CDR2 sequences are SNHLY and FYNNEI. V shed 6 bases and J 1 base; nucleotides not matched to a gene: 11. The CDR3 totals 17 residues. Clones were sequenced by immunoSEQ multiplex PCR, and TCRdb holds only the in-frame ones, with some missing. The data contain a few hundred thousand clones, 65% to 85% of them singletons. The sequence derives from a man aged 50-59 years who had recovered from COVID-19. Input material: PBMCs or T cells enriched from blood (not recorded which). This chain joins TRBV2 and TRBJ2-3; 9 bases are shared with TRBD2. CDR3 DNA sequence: TGTGCCAGCAGGGCTAACATAGCGGGGGCACGCACAGATACGCAGTATTTT. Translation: CASRANIAGARTDTQYF.